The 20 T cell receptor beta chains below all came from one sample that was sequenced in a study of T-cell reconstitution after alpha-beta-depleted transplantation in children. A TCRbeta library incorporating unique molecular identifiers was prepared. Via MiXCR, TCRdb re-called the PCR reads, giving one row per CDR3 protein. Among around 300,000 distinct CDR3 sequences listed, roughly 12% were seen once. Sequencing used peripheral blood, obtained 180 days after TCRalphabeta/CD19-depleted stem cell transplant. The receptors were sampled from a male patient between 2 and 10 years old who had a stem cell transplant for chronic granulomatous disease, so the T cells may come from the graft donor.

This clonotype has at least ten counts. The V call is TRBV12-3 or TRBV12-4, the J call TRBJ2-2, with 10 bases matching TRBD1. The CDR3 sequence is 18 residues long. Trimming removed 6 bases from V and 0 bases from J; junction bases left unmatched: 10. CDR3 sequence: CASSGMDRGISNTGELFF. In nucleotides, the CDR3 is TGTGCCAGCAGCGGAATGGACAGGGGGATTTCGAACACCGGGGAGCTGTTTTTT.

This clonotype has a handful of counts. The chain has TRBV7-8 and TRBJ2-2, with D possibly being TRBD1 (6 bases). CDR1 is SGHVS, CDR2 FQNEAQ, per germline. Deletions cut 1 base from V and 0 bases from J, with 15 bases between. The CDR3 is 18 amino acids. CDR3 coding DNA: TGTGCCAGCAGCTTAGTGTTTCAGGGGCCCGCGAACACCGGGGAGCTGTTTTTT. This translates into CASSLVFQGPANTGELFF.

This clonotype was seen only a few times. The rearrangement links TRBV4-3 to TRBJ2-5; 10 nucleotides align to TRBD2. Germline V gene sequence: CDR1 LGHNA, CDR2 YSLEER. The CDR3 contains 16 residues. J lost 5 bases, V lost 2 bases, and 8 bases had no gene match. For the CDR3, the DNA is TGCGCCAGCAGCCAAAACTTAGCGGGGGGCCGGGAGACCCAGTACTTC. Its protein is CASSQNLAGGRETQYF.

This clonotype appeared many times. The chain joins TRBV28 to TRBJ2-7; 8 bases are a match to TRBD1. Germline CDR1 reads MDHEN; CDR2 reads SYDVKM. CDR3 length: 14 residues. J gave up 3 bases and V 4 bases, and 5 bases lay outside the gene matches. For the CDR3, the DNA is TGTGCCAGCAGTTCCACCGACAGGGGCTACGAGCAGTACTTC. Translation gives CASSSTDRGYEQYF.

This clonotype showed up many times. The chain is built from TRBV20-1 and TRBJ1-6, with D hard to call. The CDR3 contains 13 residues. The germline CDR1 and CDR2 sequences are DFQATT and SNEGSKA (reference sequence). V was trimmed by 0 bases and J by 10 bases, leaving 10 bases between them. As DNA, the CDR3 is TGCAGTGCTAGAGATCGGTCCGTGTCACCCCTCCACTTT. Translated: CSARDRSVSPLHF.

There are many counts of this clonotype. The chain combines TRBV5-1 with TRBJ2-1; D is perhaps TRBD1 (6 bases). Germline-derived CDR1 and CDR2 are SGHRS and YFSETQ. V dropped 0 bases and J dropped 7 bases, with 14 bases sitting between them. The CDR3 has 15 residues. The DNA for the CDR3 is TGCGCCAGCAGCTTGGTTGTGGGGGCCGGGAATGAGCAGTTCTTC. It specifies CASSLVVGAGNEQFF.

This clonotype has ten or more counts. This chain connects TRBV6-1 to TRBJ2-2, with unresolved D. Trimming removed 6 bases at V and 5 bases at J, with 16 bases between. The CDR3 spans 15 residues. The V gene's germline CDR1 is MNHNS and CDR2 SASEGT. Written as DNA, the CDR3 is TGTGCCAGCAGCGGGTGGCAGGTGAAGACCGGGGAGCTGTTTTTT. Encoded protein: CASSGWQVKTGELFF.

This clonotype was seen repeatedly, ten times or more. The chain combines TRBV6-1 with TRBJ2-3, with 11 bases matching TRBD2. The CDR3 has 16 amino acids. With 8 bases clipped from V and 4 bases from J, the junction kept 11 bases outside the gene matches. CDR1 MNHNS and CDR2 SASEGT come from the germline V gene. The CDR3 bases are TGTGCCAGCCGCCCAACTAGCGGGAGCAGGGCAGATACGCAGTATTTT. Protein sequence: CASRPTSGSRADTQYF.

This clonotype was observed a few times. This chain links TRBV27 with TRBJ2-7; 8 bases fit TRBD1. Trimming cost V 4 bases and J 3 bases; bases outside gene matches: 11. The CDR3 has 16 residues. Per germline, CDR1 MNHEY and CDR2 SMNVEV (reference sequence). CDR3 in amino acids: CASSWDRTAPYYEQYF. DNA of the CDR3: TGTGCCAGCAGTTGGGACAGGACGGCCCCCTACTACGAGCAGTACTTC.

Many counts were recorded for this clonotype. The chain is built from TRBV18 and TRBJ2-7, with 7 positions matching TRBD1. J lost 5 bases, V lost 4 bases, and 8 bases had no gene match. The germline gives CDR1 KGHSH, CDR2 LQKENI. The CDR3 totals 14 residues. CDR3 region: CASSRQGISDEQYF. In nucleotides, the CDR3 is TGTGCCAGCTCACGACAGGGTATCTCGGACGAGCAGTACTTC.

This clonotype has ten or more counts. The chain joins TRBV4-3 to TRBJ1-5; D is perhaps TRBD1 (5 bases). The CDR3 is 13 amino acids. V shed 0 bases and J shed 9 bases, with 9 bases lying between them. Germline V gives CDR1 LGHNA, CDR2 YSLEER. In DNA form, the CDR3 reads TGCGCCAGCAGCCAAGAAAGGGGTTGGCCCCAGCATTTT. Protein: CASSQERGWPQHF.

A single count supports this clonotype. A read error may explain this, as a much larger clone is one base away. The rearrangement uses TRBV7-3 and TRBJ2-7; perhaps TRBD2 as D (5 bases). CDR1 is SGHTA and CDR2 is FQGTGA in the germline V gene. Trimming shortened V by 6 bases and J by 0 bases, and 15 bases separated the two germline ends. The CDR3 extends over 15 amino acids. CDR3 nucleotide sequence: TGTGCCAGCAGTATAGATGGGGAGAGCTCCTACGAGCAGTACTTC. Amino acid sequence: CASSIDGESSYEQYF. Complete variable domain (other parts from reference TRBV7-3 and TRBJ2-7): GAGVSQTPSNKVTEKGKYVELRCDPISGHTALYWYRQSLGQGPEFLIYFQGTGAADDSGLPNDRFFAVRPEGSVSTLKIQRTERGDSAVYLCASSIDGESSYEQYFGPGTRLTVT.

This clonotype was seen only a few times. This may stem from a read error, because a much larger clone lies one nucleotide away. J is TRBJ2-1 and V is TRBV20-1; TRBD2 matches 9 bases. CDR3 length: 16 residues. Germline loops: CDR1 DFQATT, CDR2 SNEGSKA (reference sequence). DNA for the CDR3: TGCTGTGCTAGAGGGGCTAGCGGGATAGTCGACAATGAGCAGTTCTTC. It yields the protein CCARGASGIVDNEQFF.

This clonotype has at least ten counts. CDR3 amino acids: CASSYSPSQETQYF. The CDR3 coding sequence is TGTGCCAGCAGTTACTCTCCCTCACAAGAGACCCAGTACTTC. The V gene is TRBV6-5, the J gene TRBJ2-5; D is uncertain. The V end lost 0 bases, the J end lost 2 bases, and 7 bases lay between the germline ends. The CDR3 has 14 amino acids. Germline CDR1 and CDR2: MNHEY and SVGAGI.

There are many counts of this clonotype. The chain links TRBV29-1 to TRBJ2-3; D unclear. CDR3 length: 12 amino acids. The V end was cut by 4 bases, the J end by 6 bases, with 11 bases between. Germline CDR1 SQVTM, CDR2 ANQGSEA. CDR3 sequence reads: CSVGTDGDTQYF. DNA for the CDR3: TGCAGCGTTGGGACCGACGGGGATACGCAGTATTTT.

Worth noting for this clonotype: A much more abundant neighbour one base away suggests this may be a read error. Written as DNA, the CDR3 is TGTGACAGCAGCCAAGGGGGGACAGCTGGGGCCAACGTCCTGACTTTC. Protein: CDSSQGGTAGANVLTF. This chain connects TRBV4-2 to TRBJ2-6; a possible D gene is TRBD1 (7 bases). This CDR3 contains 16 residues. Germline values: CDR1 LGHNA, CDR2 YNFKEQ.

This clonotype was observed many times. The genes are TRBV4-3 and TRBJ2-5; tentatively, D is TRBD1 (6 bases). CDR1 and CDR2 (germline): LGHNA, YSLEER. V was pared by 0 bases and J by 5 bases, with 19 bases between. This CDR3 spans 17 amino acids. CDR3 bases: TGCGCCAGCAGCCAAGATTTTGGCGCAGGGGTTTTGGAGACCCAGTACTTC. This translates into CASSQDFGAGVLETQYF.

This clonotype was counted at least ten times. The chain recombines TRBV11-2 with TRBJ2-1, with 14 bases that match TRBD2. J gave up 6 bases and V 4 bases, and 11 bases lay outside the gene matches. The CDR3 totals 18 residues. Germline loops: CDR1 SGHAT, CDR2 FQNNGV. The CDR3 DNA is TGTGCCAGCAGCTCTCAGACACCGGGACTAGCGGGAGTCAATGAGCAGTTCTTC. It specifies CASSSQTPGLAGVNEQFF.

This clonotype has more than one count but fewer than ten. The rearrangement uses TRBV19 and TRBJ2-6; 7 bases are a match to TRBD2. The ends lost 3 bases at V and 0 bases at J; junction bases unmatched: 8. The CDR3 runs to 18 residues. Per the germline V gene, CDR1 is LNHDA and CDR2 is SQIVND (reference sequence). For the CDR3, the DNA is TGTGCCAGTAGTATCCGGGGGGTGTCCCTCTCTGGGGCCAACGTCCTGACTTTC. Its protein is CASSIRGVSLSGANVLTF.

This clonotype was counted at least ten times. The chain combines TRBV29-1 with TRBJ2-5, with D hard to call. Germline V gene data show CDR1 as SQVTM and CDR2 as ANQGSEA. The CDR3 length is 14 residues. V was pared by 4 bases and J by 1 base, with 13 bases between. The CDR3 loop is CSVATQSPQETQYF. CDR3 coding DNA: TGCAGCGTTGCGACGCAGTCTCCCCAAGAGACCCAGTACTTC.